The 18 T cell receptor beta chains reported below all come from one sample, sequenced in a study of CD8 T cells in Susac syndrome. With random hexamers, about 0.5 to 1 ug RNA was reverse transcribed. TCRdb passed the immunoSEQ multiplex PCR reads through MiXCR, listing each CDR3 protein once. This sample has approximately 220,000 distinct CDR3 sequences, with 92% found just once. Sequencing used CD8+ T cells from PBMCs. These receptors all stem from a human donor with multiple sclerosis.

The rearrangement joins TRBV9 to TRBJ2-3, with TRBD1 matching over 9 bases. Looked up from germline, CDR1 is SGDLS and CDR2 is YYNGEE. The V gene end was trimmed by 4 bases and the J gene end by 5 bases; junction bases not matched to a gene: 8. The CDR3 spans 15 residues. CDR3 DNA: TGTGCCAGCAGCCCTTGGGACAGGGAGGAAGATACGCAGTATTTT. It yields the protein CASSPWDREEDTQYF. Full variable domain (outside the CDR3, taken from reference TRBV9 and TRBJ2-3): DSGVTQTPKHLITATGQRVTLRCSPRSGDLSVYWYQQSLDQGLQFLIQYYNGEERAKGNILERFSAQQFPDLHSELNLSSLELGDSALYFCASSPWDREEDTQYFGPGTRLTVL.

V gene TRBV7-2 combines with J gene TRBJ2-7; D is perhaps TRBD1 or TRBD2 (5 bases each). The CDR3 is made up of 15 amino acids. V lost 5 bases to trimming and J lost 3 bases, with 17 bases between them. Germline V gene lookup returns CDR1 SGHTA and CDR2 FQGNSA. CDR3 coding DNA: TGTGCCAGCAGCATCACTAGGGGATCGGACTACGAGCAGTACTTC. Encoded protein: CASSITRGSDYEQYF.

The CDR3 nucleotides are TGTGCCAGCAGCGGGGACTCTCAGAGCTACGAGCAGTACTTC. Translated: CASSGDSQSYEQYF. This chain joins TRBV7-9 and TRBJ2-7; TRBD2 is a possible D gene (6 bases). This CDR3 is 14 amino acids long. Germline-derived CDR1 and CDR2 are SEHNR and FQNEAQ (reference sequence). V gave up 5 bases and J gave up 3 bases, with 14 bases separating them.

This clonotype was counted a single time. The rearrangement uses TRBV5-4 and TRBJ1-1; D remains unclear. Between the trimmed V and J ends, which lost 3 bases and 10 bases, there was a span of 16 bases. Germline V gene sequence: CDR1 SGHNT, CDR2 YYREEE (reference sequence). The CDR3 spans 13 residues. This CDR3 reads CASSSKPNPGAFF. The CDR3 DNA sequence: TGTGCCAGCAGCTCTAAGCCCAACCCGGGAGCTTTCTTT.

V gene TRBV4-1 combines with J gene TRBJ2-3; D may correspond to TRBD1 or TRBD2 (6 bases each). V lost 1 base, J lost 0 bases, and 17 bases lay in between. Per germline, CDR1 MGHRA and CDR2 YSYEKL. The CDR3 extends over 18 amino acids. DNA of the CDR3: TGCGCCAGCAGCCAAGGCCCCCTGACAGGAGGGAGCACAGATACGCAGTATTTT. Its translation is CASSQGPLTGGSTDTQYF.

On this clonotype itself: The junction shows a germline mismatch at one end, possibly a read error. This rearrangement joins TRBV6-6 to TRBJ2-7, with a tentative D call TRBD1 (6 bases). This CDR3 is built from 12 residues. Germline V CDR1 and CDR2: MNHNY, SVGAGI (reference sequence). The chain's CDR3 is CASSSLGQGKDF. In nucleotides, the CDR3 is TGTGCCAGCAGTTCCCTCGGGCAGGGGAAGGACTTC.

This chain connects TRBV7-3 to TRBJ2-2; tentative D call: TRBD2 (5 bases). The germline gives CDR1 SGHTA, CDR2 FQGTGA. The CDR3 runs to 16 residues. Deletions cut 1 base from V and 3 bases from J, with 12 bases between. The CDR3 DNA reads as TGTGCCAGCAGCTTAAAGGGTCGGGATCACACCGGGGAGCTGTTTTTT. Protein: CASSLKGRDHTGELFF.

The sample holds one count of this clonotype. The chain links TRBV13 to TRBJ2-7; TRBD2 matches at 7 bases. Germline V gene sequence: CDR1 PRHDT, CDR2 FYEKMQ (reference sequence). V shed 3 bases and J 0 bases; nucleotides not matched to a gene: 5. The CDR3 consists of 15 residues. CDR3 nucleotide sequence: TGTGCCAGCAGCTTGGGGCTAGCGGACTCCTACGAGCAGTACTTC. As protein: CASSLGLADSYEQYF. Full variable domain (remainder filled in from reference TRBV13 and TRBJ2-7): AAGVIQSPRHLIKEKRETATLKCYPIPRHDTVYWYQQGPGQDPQFLISFYEKMQSDKGSIPDRFSAQQFSDYHSELNMSSLELGDSALYFCASSLGLADSYEQYFGPGTRLTVT.

V is TRBV20-1 and J is TRBJ1-3; D ambiguous. Germline CDR1 reads DFQATT; CDR2 reads SNEGSKA (reference sequence). Trimming left V 6 bases short and J 7 bases short, with 16 bases between. This CDR3 contains 13 residues. The CDR3 DNA reads TGCAGTGCAGTGGACTACCGGAGGAACACCATATATTTT. Amino acid sequence: CSAVDYRRNTIYF.

This clonotype was detected only once. V gene TRBV2 combines with J gene TRBJ2-7; 12 bases match TRBD2. Looked up from germline, CDR1 is SNHLY and CDR2 is FYNNEI. The J segment lost 0 bases and the V segment lost 7 bases, leaving 10 bases of the junction unmatched. The CDR3 is 17 amino acids. The CDR3 DNA reads TGTGCCAGCACCCCGGGACTAGCGGGTATTAGCTCCTACGAGCAGTACTTC. Translated: CASTPGLAGISSYEQYF.

V and J are TRBV5-1 and TRBJ2-6, with TRBD2 as a possible D gene (6 bases). Between the trimmed V and J ends, which lost 0 bases and 4 bases, there was a span of 17 bases. CDR1 SGHRS and CDR2 YFSETQ come from the germline V gene. This CDR3 region has 18 residues. CDR3 in amino acids: CASSLEEWRAAGANVLTF. The CDR3 DNA reads as TGCGCCAGCAGCTTGGAAGAATGGAGGGCCGCAGGGGCCAACGTCCTGACTTTC.

The CDR3: CASSIGLGGYNEQFF. The CDR3 bases are TGTGCCAGTAGTATAGGACTAGGGGGGTACAATGAGCAGTTCTTC. The chain combines TRBV19 with TRBJ2-1; perhaps D is TRBD1 or TRBD2 (6 bases each). The CDR3 totals 15 residues. CDR1 and CDR2 from the germline V gene are LNHDA and SQIVND (reference sequence). Trimming removed 1 base at V and 4 bases at J, with 11 bases between.

The chain is built from TRBV19 and TRBJ1-2, with D unclear. CDR3 length: 16 residues. The V gene's germline CDR1 is LNHDA and CDR2 SQIVND (reference sequence). Trimming cost V 0 bases and J 4 bases, with 15 bases left between them. The CDR3 DNA follows: TGTGCCAGTAGTATAGACCAAGGACCGTACTTCTATGGCTACACCTTC. This encodes CASSIDQGPYFYGYTF. The full variable domain, its missing parts supplied by reference TRBV19 and TRBJ1-2, is DGGITQSPKYLFRKEGQNVTLSCEQNLNHDAMYWYRQDPGQGLRLIYYSQIVNDFQKGDIAEGYSVSREKKESFPLTVTSAQKNPTAFYLCASSIDQGPYFYGYTFGSGTRLTVV.

The chain couples TRBV6-2 or TRBV6-3 to TRBJ2-3, with D possibly being TRBD2 (5 bases). The CDR3 spans 17 residues. Germline CDR1 and CDR2: MNHEY and SVGEGT. Trimming cost V 6 bases and J 1 base, with 20 bases left between them. The CDR3 DNA follows: TGTGCCAGCAGCGCCCTGATCCCCGGGCGGGGCACAGATACGCAGTATTTT. Translating it yields CASSALIPGRGTDTQYF.

V is TRBV7-2 and J is TRBJ2-5, with D maybe TRBD1 (5 bases). Between the trimmed V and J ends, which lost 0 bases and 3 bases, there was a span of 14 bases. Germline V gene sequence: CDR1 SGHTA, CDR2 FQGNSA. The CDR3 runs to 16 residues. CDR3 bases: TGTGCCAGCAGCTTAGCCTTGACAGAGTATGAAGAGACCCAGTACTTC. Translation gives CASSLALTEYEETQYF.

The rearrangement joins TRBV2 to TRBJ2-1, with no clear D. CDR1 is SNHLY, CDR2 FYNNEI, per germline. This CDR3 contains 12 residues. The V gene lost 4 bases and the J gene lost 10 bases, with 11 bases spanning the gap. The CDR3 here is CASSGTVLEQFF. In nucleotides, the CDR3 is TGTGCCAGCAGTGGAACAGTTTTGGAGCAGTTCTTC. The whole variable domain, filled in from reference TRBV2 and TRBJ2-1, reads EPEVTQTPSHQVTQMGQEVILRCVPISNHLYFYWYRQILGQKVEFLVSFYNNEISEKSEIFDDQFSVERPDGSNFTLKIRSTKLEDSAMYFCASSGTVLEQFFGPGTRLTVL.

The table lists this clonotype with a count of one. The chain carries TRBV4-3 and TRBJ2-7, with a tentative D call TRBD1 (5 bases). The CDR3 consists of 14 residues. V lost 0 bases to trimming and J lost 4 bases, with 10 bases between them. Per germline, CDR1 LGHNA and CDR2 YSLEER. Written as DNA, the CDR3 is TGCGCCAGCAGCCAAGATCTTCCAGGGTACGAGCAGTACTTC. Amino acid sequence: CASSQDLPGYEQYF.

The chain combines TRBV12-3 or TRBV12-4 with TRBJ1-5; 9 bases are a match to TRBD1. The CDR3 runs 15 residues. J gave up 5 bases and V 5 bases, and 7 bases lay outside the gene matches. CDR3 residues: CASSTNRGPDQPQHF. For the CDR3, the DNA is TGTGCCAGCAGTACGAACAGGGGGCCCGATCAGCCCCAGCATTTT.